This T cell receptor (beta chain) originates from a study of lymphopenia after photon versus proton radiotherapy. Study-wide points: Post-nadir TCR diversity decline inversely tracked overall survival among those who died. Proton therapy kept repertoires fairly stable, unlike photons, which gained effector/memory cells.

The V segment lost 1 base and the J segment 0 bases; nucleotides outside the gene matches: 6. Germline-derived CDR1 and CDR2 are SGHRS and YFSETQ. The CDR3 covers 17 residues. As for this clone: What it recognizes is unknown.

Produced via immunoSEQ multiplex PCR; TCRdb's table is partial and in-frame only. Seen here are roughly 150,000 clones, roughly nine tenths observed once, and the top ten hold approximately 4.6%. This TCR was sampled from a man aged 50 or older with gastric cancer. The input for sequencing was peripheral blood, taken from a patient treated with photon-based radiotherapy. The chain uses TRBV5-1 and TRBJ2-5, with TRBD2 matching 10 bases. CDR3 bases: TGCGCCAGCAGCTTGTTTCCGACTAGCGGGTACCAAGAGACCCAGTACTTC. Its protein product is CASSLFPTSGYQETQYF.